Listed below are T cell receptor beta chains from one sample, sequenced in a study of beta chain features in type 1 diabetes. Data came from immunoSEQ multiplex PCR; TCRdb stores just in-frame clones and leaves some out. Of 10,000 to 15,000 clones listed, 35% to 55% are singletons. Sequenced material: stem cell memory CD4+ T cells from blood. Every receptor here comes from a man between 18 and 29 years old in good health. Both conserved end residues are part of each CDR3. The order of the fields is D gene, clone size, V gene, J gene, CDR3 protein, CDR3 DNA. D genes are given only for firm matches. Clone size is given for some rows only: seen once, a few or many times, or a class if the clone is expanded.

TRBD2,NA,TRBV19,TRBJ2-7,CASSIATSGAYEQYF,TGTGCCAGTAGTATAGCGACTAGCGGAGCCTACGAGCAGTACTTC
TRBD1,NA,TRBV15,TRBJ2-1,CATSKDRAPYNEQFF,TGTGCCACCAGCAAGGACAGGGCCCCCTACAATGAGCAGTTCTTC
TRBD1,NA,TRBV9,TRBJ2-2,CASSRYGQGANTGELFF,TGTGCCAGCAGCAGATACGGACAGGGGGCTAACACCGGGGAGCTGTTTTTT
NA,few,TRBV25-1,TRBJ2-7,CASSESGSNYEQYF,TGTGCCAGCAGTGAGTCAGGTAGTAACTACGAGCAGTACTTC
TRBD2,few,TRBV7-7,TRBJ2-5,CASSSRAGDQETQYF,TGTGCCAGCAGCTCGAGGGCGGGGGACCAAGAGACCCAGTACTTC
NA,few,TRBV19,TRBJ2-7,CASSHRGGIHEQYF,TGTGCCAGTAGTCATAGGGGGGGAATCCACGAGCAGTACTTC
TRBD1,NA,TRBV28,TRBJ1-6,CASKLTGTNSPLHF,TGTGCCAGCAAACTGACAGGGACAAATTCACCCCTCCACTTT
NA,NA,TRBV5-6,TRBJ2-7,CASSLATPRGEQYF,TGTGCCAGCAGCTTGGCGACACCACGGGGGGAGCAGTACTTC
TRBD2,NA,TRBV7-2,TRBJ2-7,CASSLRSGLADYEQYF,TGTGCCAGCAGCTTACGTTCCGGACTAGCGGATTACGAGCAGTACTTC
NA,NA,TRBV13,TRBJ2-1,CASSLGRAGYNEQFF,TGTGCCAGCAGCTTAGGTAGGGCGGGATACAATGAGCAGTTCTTC
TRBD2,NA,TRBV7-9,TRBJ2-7,CASSLAGRGSSSYEQYF,TGTGCCAGCAGCTTAGCGGGGCGGGGGTCCAGCTCCTACGAGCAGTACTTC
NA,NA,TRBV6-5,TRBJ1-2,CASSYSRDLGYGYTF,TGTGCCAGCAGTTACTCCAGGGATCTTGGCTATGGCTACACCTTC
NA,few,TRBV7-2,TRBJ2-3,CASSLAYSDTQYF,TGTGCCAGCAGCTTAGCGTATTCAGATACGCAGTATTTT
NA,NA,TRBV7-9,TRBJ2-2,CASSLVGQTGELFF,TGTGCCAGCAGCTTAGTTGGCCAGACCGGGGAGCTGTTTTTT
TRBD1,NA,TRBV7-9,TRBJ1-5,CASSLSGQALYSNQPQHF,TGTGCCAGCAGCTTAAGTGGACAGGCCCTCTATAGCAATCAGCCCCAGCATTTT
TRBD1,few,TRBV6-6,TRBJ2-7,CASSFAPGGVEQYF,TGTGCCAGCAGTTTTGCCCCAGGGGGCGTCGAGCAGTACTTC
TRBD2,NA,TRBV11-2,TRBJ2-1,CASSPGLASDEQFF,TGTGCCAGCAGCCCCGGACTAGCCTCTGATGAGCAGTTCTTC
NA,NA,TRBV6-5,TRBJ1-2,CASSYRSGFNGYTF,TGTGCCAGCAGTTACCGGTCAGGGTTCAATGGCTACACCTTC
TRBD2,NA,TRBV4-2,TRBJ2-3,CASSLEGVAGGTDTQYF,TGTGCCAGCAGCCTAGAAGGGGTAGCGGGGGGCACAGATACGCAGTATTTT
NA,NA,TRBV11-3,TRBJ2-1,CASSSNRVGNEQFF,TGTGCCAGCAGCTCGAACAGGGTGGGCAATGAGCAGTTCTTC
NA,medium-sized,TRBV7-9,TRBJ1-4,CASSFMVAGKLFF,TGTGCCAGCAGCTTTATGGTTGCGGGGAAACTGTTTTTT
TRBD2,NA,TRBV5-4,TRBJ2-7,CASSGPRLAGGSYEQYF,TGTGCCAGCAGCGGCCCCCGGCTAGCGGGGGGGAGCTACGAGCAGTACTTC